This T cell receptor (beta chain) was identified during a study of T-cell reconstitution after alpha-beta-depleted transplantation in children (dated by TCRdb to about 2016). About the investigation overall: Using TCR repertoire profiling, the study quantitatively followed how T-cell immune reconstitution unfolded in children after TCRalphabeta/CD19-depleted allogeneic hematopoietic cell transplantation.

Library creation used PCR. The run used an Illumina HiSeq 2500. To normalize quantification of the TCRbeta repertoire, the TCR libraries were built with molecular barcoding that relied on unique molecular identifiers. The public sequencing data were trimmed at Q25 with fastp and processed into clonotypes with MiXCR by TCRdb, which kept only in-frame beta chains. Identical CDR3 protein sequences are pooled into one entry, listed with their most common genes and DNA. In this sample the table shows hundreds of thousands of distinct CDR3 sequences, around 23% of which occur a single time. 14% of the sample comes from the top ten. Read against the paper, the sample's treatment or condition label means: allogeneic hematopoietic cell transplantation with graft depleted of TCRalphabeta T cells and CD19 B cells. Transplant recipients were children who received TCRalphabeta/CD19-depleted allogeneic hematopoietic cell grafts.

For this clonotype: Its antigen remains undetermined. No per-base quality is available; no much larger clone lies one base away.

What the research found in general, with its limitations: The apparently early recovery of alphabetaT-cell counts about two months after transplant reportedly depended on only several hundred rapidly expanded clones that came from non-depleted graft cells. The high TCRbeta diversity at day 60 in some patients was ascribed to recipient T cells and intrathymic progenitors that had survived conditioning. Hyperexpanded clone frequencies declined over subsequent months; after one year, T-cell counts and TCRbeta diversity were mostly attributed to newly produced T cells.

The TCR originated in a boy younger than two who had a stem cell transplant for acute myeloid leukemia, so the T cells may come from the graft donor. The material was PBMCs, mostly from graft donor cells, obtained 360 days after TCRalphabeta/CD19-depleted stem cell transplant.

The DNA reads TGTGCCAGCAGCCTTGCTCCCGAGACCTATGGCTACACCTTC. This codes for CASSLAPETYGYTF. Recombination linked TRBV14 to TRBJ1-2; no confident D gene assignment can be made. Inclusive of the bounding cysteine and phenylalanine, the CDR3 is 14 residues long. Only the CDR3 region is kept as DNA, spanning 42 bases read in frame from base 1. Looking up the germline V gene yields CDR1 SGHDN and CDR2 FVKESK. Trimming at the junction amounts to 4 bases on V and 4 bases on J, and the germline ends lie 13 bases apart.